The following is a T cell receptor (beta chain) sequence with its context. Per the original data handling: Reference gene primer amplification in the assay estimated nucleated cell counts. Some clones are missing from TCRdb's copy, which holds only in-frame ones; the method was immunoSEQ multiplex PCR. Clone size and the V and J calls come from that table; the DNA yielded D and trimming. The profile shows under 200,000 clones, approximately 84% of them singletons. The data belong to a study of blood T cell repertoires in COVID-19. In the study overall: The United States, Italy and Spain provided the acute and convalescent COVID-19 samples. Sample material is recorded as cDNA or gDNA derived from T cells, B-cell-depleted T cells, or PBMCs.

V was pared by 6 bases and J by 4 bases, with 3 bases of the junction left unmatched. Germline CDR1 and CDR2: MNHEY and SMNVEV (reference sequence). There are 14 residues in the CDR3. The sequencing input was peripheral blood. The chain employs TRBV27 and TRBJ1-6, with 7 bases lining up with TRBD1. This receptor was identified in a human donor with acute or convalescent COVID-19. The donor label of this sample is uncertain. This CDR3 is CASRPGQYNSPLHF. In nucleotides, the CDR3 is TGTGCCAGCAGACCGGGACAGTATAATTCACCCCTCCACTTT.